The clone carrying this T cell receptor beta chain occurred once. The CDR3 length is 14 residues. From germline, CDR1 is MGHRA and CDR2 YSYEKL. Trimming took 3 bases from V and 5 from J; bases not matched to a gene: 7. The data originate from a study of blood T cell repertoires in COVID-19. Study overall: Donors in the United States, Italy and Spain gave samples during acute or convalescent COVID-19.

As processed by the authors: Reference gene primer amplification in the assay estimated nucleated cell counts. Clones were read by immunoSEQ multiplex PCR, and TCRdb kept only the in-frame ones, dropping some. The DNA was the basis for D and trimming; V, J and clone size are from that table. Of roughly 250,000 clones listed, under 95% were seen once; the top ten hold approximately 2.5%. The sequence derives from a woman aged 35 to 49 with acute COVID-19. The sequencing sample was made of PBMCs or T cells enriched from blood (not recorded which). V and J are TRBV4-1 and TRBJ2-7; 7 bases align to TRBD1. This CDR3 reads CASSHQTGWNEQYF. The CDR3 DNA is TGCGCCAGCAGCCACCAGACAGGGTGGAACGAGCAGTACTTC.